This T cell receptor beta chain is from a study of blood T cell repertoires in COVID-19. On the study more broadly: Samples representing acute and convalescent COVID-19 were sourced from the United States, Italy and Spain. Sources were T cells, B-cell-depleted T cells, or PBMCs; the material itself was cDNA or gDNA.

Original processing notes: Counts of nucleated cells, estimated from reference gene primer amplification, were obtained. Clones were read by immunoSEQ multiplex PCR, and TCRdb kept only the in-frame ones, dropping some. From that table come the V and J calls and clone size; the DNA was used to work out D and trimming. The sample consists of over 150,000 clones, around 90% of them appearing once. The sequence derives from a man aged 50-60 years with acute or convalescent COVID-19. Sequencing was performed on peripheral blood.

The CDR3 protein is CASSMGLGDEQFF. The CDR3 DNA is TGTGCCAGCAGTATGGGACTAGGGGATGAGCAGTTCTTC. This chain uses TRBV27 with TRBJ2-1, with 8 nucleotides matching TRBD2. This CDR3 is 13 amino acids long. Trimming cost V 5 bases and J 8 bases; bases outside gene matches: 5. Germline CDR1 MNHEY, CDR2 SMNVEV (reference sequence).